This T cell receptor beta chain was obtained from a study of T cells in Graves' hyperthyroidism and ophthalmopathy. Turning to the study itself: Any treatment followed the collection of peripheral blood at initial diagnosis.

Amplification of TCR beta CDR3 regions used RNA as the template. The primer set for the first-round RT-PCR of the TCR CDR3 was HTBI. TCRdb called the multiplex PCR reads again in MiXCR, with one record for every CDR3 protein. Here the sample spans around 380,000 distinct CDR3 sequences, less than 15% being singletons. V was shortened by 5 bases and J by 4 bases, with 15 bases between the two germline ends. The CDR3 totals 15 residues. The germline CDR1 and CDR2 sequences are SGHAT and FQNNGV. This clonotype was picked up many times. The source is a man aged 25-45 years with Graves' hyperthyroidism that later progressed to Graves' ophthalmopathy. The rearrangement joins TRBV11-2 to TRBJ2-4; D might be TRBD2 (6 bases). The sample comprised blood. CDR3 coding DNA: TGTGCCAGCAGCCCACATGCGGGATCTAAAAACATTCAGTACTTC. This sequence encodes CASSPHAGSKNIQYF.